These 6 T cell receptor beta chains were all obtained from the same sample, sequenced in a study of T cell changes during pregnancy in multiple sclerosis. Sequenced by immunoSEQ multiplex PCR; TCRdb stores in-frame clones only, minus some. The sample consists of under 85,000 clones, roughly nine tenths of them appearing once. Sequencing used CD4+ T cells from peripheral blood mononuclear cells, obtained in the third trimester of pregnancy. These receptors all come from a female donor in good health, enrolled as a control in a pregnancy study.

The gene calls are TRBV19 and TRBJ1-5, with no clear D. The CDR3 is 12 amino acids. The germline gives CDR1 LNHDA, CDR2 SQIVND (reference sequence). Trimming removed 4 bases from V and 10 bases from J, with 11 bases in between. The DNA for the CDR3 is TGTGCCAGTAGTAACTTTCCGGGACCCCAGCATTTT. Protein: CASSNFPGPQHF.

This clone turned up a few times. In DNA form, the CDR3 reads TGTGCCTGGAGTGTAGGGGGGGCTTCTGAAGCTTTCTTT. This codes for CAWSVGGASEAFF. This chain links TRBV30 with TRBJ1-1, with a tentative D call TRBD1 (6 bases). This CDR3 comprises 13 residues. Germline V gene data show CDR1 as GTSNPN and CDR2 as SVGIG (reference sequence). The germline V and J ends were trimmed by 0 bases and 6 bases, with 11 bases remaining between them.

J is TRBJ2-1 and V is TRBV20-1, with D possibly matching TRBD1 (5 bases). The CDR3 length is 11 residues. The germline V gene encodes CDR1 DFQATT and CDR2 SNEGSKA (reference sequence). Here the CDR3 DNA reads TGCGGCCAGACAGCGTACAATGAGCAGTTCTTC. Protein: CGQTAYNEQFF.

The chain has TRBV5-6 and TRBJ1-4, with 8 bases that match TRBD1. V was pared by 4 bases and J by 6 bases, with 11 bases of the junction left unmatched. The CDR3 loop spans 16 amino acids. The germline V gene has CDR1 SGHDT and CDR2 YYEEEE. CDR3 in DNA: TGTGCCAGCAGCGGACAGGGTCACACGGGAGATGAAAAACTGTTTTTT. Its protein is CASSGQGHTGDEKLFF.

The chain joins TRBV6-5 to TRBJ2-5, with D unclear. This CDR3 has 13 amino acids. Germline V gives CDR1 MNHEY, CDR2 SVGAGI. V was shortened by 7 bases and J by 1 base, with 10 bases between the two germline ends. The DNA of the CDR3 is TGTGCCAGCACCAACAGTGTCCAAGAGACCCAGTACTTC. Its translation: CASTNSVQETQYF.

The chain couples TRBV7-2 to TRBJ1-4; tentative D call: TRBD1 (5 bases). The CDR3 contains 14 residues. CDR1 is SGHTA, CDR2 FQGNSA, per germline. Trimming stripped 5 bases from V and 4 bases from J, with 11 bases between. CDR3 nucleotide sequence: TGTGCCAGCAGCAGAGACAGTATTAATGAAAAACTGTTTTTT. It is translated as CASSRDSINEKLFF.